This is a list of T cell receptor beta chains from one sample in a study of blood T cell repertoires in COVID-19. TCRdb keeps only in-frame clones here, not all; method: immunoSEQ multiplex PCR. The sample lists tens of thousands of clones, less than 80% occurring once. Sequenced sample: peripheral blood. Receptors originate from a woman aged 45-60 years with acute or convalescent COVID-19. Both conserved end residues are part of each CDR3. Fields, in order: J gene, clone size, V gene, CDR3 protein. A clone size is listed for some rows: how often the clone was seen (once, few, many), or a class if it is expanded.

>TRBJ2-1|.|TRBV5-6
CASSFFPNEQFF
>TRBJ1-1|.|TRBV9
CASSRDWNTEAFF
>TRBJ2-2|few|TRBV10-3
CAISEGQGENTGELFF
>TRBJ2-3|.|TRBV24-1
CATSDPGQTSTDTQYF
>TRBJ2-1|.|TRBV5-1
CASSLVGTSGNEQFF
>TRBJ1-5|.|TRBV6-5
CASRMSPGQPQHF
>TRBJ1-5|.|TRBV6-5
CASSPGGAQPQHF
>TRBJ2-5|.|TRBV19
CASSSSGGRSETQYF
>TRBJ2-1|.|TRBV9
CASSQGTGWGEQFF
>TRBJ2-3|.|TRBV21-1
CASSKAERGGLFADTQYF
>TRBJ2-5|.|TRBV11-2
CASSLLIETQYF
>TRBJ1-5|.|TRBV2
CASSADRGLQPQHF
>TRBJ2-1|.|TRBV11-3
CASSLAGGSYNEQFF
>TRBJ1-2|many|TRBV19
CASSIAFRGGYTF
>TRBJ1-1|.|TRBV29-1
CSVKRGHPNTEAFF
>TRBJ2-2|few|TRBV19
CASSIDLGVSGLFF
>TRBJ1-2|.|TRBV15
CATRRGGATYGYTF